This TCR beta chain emerged from a study of blood T cell repertoires in COVID-19. At the level of the study: T cells, B-cell-depleted T cells, or PBMCs supplied cDNA or gDNA.

The CDR3 runs 13 residues. CDR1 is SNHLY, CDR2 FYNNEI, per germline. Deletions cut 5 bases from V and 5 bases from J, with 10 bases between. Some clones are missing from TCRdb's copy, which holds only in-frame ones; the method was immunoSEQ multiplex PCR. The table includes over 250,000 clones, 75% to 90% detected once. This receptor was taken from a woman aged 70-85 years with acute or convalescent COVID-19. The V gene is TRBV2, the J gene TRBJ2-1, with D possibly being TRBD2 (6 bases). The sequenced sample consisted of peripheral blood. The CDR3 loop is CASSHAGNNEQFF. CDR3 nucleotide sequence: TGTGCCAGCAGTCATGCGGGGAACAATGAGCAGTTCTTC. The full variable domain, with the rest looked up from reference TRBV2 and TRBJ2-1, is EPEVTQTPSHQVTQMGQEVILRCVPISNHLYFYWYRQILGQKVEFLVSFYNNEISEKSEIFDDQFSVERPDGSNFTLKIRSTKLEDSAMYFCASSHAGNNEQFFGPGTRLTVL.